This passage covers 11 T cell receptor beta chains from one sample sequenced in a study of beta chain features in type 1 diabetes. The authors reverse transcribed all of the isolated RNA, so sequencing captured expressed TCRB transcripts. Some clones are missing from TCRdb's copy, which holds only in-frame ones; the method was immunoSEQ multiplex PCR. The data show about 290,000 clones, under 8.5% seen once. Material: central memory CD4+ T cells from blood. The receptor source for this set is a woman aged 18 to 35 in good health.

This chain joins TRBV7-2 and TRBJ2-5; no clear D gene. V was shortened by 5 bases and J by 2 bases, with 12 bases between the two germline ends. The CDR3 has 14 amino acids. In germline, CDR1 is SGHTA, CDR2 FQGNSA. CDR3 amino acids: CASSPGRNQETQYF. CDR3 DNA: TGTGCCAGCAGCCCCGGGCGGAATCAAGAGACCCAGTACTTC.

This clone was seen at least ten times. V is TRBV28 and J is TRBJ2-7; 8 bases map to TRBD1. From germline, CDR1 is MDHEN and CDR2 SYDVKM. J gave up 2 bases and V 6 bases, and 3 bases lay outside the gene matches. The CDR3 has 13 amino acids. The CDR3 bases are TGTGCCAGCAGCGGACAGGGAGCCTACGAGCAGTACGTC. Residues: CASSGQGAYEQYV.

This clone was observed a handful of times. The genes are TRBV19 and TRBJ1-5; D remains unclear. Per germline, CDR1 LNHDA and CDR2 SQIVND (reference sequence). The CDR3 consists of 14 residues. The V end lost 6 bases, the J end lost 3 bases, and 12 bases lay between the germline ends. CDR3 protein: CASSPPADNQPQHF. The CDR3 nucleotides are TGTGCCAGTAGCCCACCGGCAGACAATCAGCCCCAGCATTTT. The whole variable domain, filled in from reference TRBV19 and TRBJ1-5, reads DGGITQSPKYLFRKEGQNVTLSCEQNLNHDAMYWYRQDPGQGLRLIYYSQIVNDFQKGDIAEGYSVSREKKESFPLTVTSAQKNPTAFYLCASSPPADNQPQHFGDGTRLSIL.

The table lists this clone with a few counts. The rearrangement links TRBV20-1 to TRBJ2-1, with a weak D call TRBD2 (6 bases). This CDR3 contains 10 residues. Trimming pared 6 bases from V and 14 bases from J, leaving 14 bases between. Germline CDR1 DFQATT, CDR2 SNEGSKA (reference sequence). In nucleotides, the CDR3 is TGCAGTGCCGGAGACGGGGAGGAGTTCTTC. Residues: CSAGDGEEFF.

This clone showed up just a few times. This sequence joins TRBV4-2 and TRBJ1-4, with D possibly being TRBD1 (5 bases). V shed 4 bases and J shed 7 bases, with 13 bases lying between them. CDR1 is LGHNA and CDR2 is YNFKEQ in the germline V gene. The CDR3 runs to 14 residues. CDR3 bases: TGTGCCAGCAGCCCGGGGGAGACGGGTGAAAAACTGTTTTTT. Translated, it gives CASSPGETGEKLFF.

This clone was seen a handful of times. The V and J genes are TRBV9 and TRBJ2-1; a possible D gene is TRBD1 (5 bases). V dropped 1 base and J dropped 6 bases, with 11 bases sitting between them. The CDR3 runs to 14 residues. Germline CDR1 reads SGDLS; CDR2 reads YYNGEE. The CDR3 protein is CASSVSPGINEQFF. CDR3 nucleotide sequence: TGTGCCAGCAGCGTATCTCCAGGGATCAATGAGCAGTTCTTC.

The sample holds a few counts of this clone. The CDR3 region is CSVGQGAGGNTIYF. Here the CDR3 DNA reads TGCAGCGTTGGACAGGGGGCGGGTGGAAACACCATATATTTT. The chain has TRBV29-1 and TRBJ1-3; 10 bases are a match to TRBD1. The germline V gene encodes CDR1 SQVTM and CDR2 ANQGSEA. Trimming at V came to 4 bases and at J to 3 bases, leaving 3 bases not matched to a gene. The CDR3 consists of 14 residues.

This clone was seen only a few times. The CDR3 spells CAWRTSGSTDTQYF. CDR3 DNA: TGTGCCTGGAGAACTAGCGGGAGCACAGATACGCAGTATTTT. The genes are TRBV30 and TRBJ2-3, with TRBD2 identical over 9 bases. J lost 0 bases, V lost 3 bases, and 1 base had no gene match. From germline, CDR1 is GTSNPN and CDR2 SVGIG (reference sequence). This CDR3 region has 14 residues.

This clone has only a few counts. The rearrangement uses TRBV5-1 and TRBJ1-1; 8 nucleotides match TRBD1. This CDR3 has 17 amino acids. The V gene's germline CDR1 is SGHRS and CDR2 YFSETQ. With 1 base clipped from V and 4 bases from J, the junction kept 12 bases outside the gene matches. The CDR3 bases are TGCGCCAGCAGCTTGTCTGGACAGGGCATCGTCGGCACTGAAGCTTTCTTT. It translates to CASSLSGQGIVGTEAFF.

The chain recombines TRBV25-1 with TRBJ2-7; weak D call: TRBD1 (5 bases). Trimming shortened V by 0 bases and J by 1 base, and 13 bases separated the two germline ends. The CDR3 totals 16 residues. From germline, CDR1 is MGHDK and CDR2 SYGVNS. The CDR3 spells CASSEYNRCKSYEQYV. CDR3 bases: TGTGCCAGCAGTGAATACAACAGGTGCAAGTCCTACGAGCAGTACGTC.

J is TRBJ1-2 and V is TRBV30, with TRBD1 matching 7 bases. This CDR3 has 15 amino acids. V was clipped by 4 bases and J by 8 bases; unmatched bases: 16. CDR1 is GTSNPN and CDR2 is SVGIG in the germline V gene (reference sequence). The CDR3 loop reads CAWTGQVRRTGGYTF. The CDR3 DNA follows: TGTGCCTGGACCGGACAGGTCCGGAGGACGGGGGGCTACACCTTC.